The 11 T cell receptor beta chains listed next were all sequenced from one sample in a study of cytomegalovirus exposure and HLA in healthy donors. The PCR ran on 60 Vbeta and 13 Jbeta primers. The assay was immunoSEQ multiplex PCR, and TCRdb's table has in-frame clones only and misses some. This specimen shows approximately 140,000 clones; the ten leading clones hold under 2.5%. Sequences were obtained from PBMCs. The receptors come from a woman aged 18-35 years in good health and CMV-seronegative.

The CDR3 DNA follows: TGTGCCTGGAGTAGCGGGAGGTGGTCCTACAATGAGCAGTTCTTC. This sequence encodes CAWSSGRWSYNEQFF. The J gene is TRBJ2-1, the V gene TRBV30; TRBD2 matches at 9 bases. The CDR3 sequence is 15 residues long. Trimming removed 2 bases from V and 1 base from J; junction bases left unmatched: 3. Germline V gene data show CDR1 as GTSNPN and CDR2 as SVGIG (reference sequence).

V is TRBV19 and J is TRBJ2-3; 9 bases agree with TRBD2. With 5 bases clipped from V and 7 bases from J, the junction kept 4 bases outside the gene matches. This CDR3 has 13 amino acids. Germline loops: CDR1 LNHDA, CDR2 SQIVND (reference sequence). In DNA form, the CDR3 reads TGTGCCAGTAGTGGTAGCGGGAGTAATACGCAGTATTTT. Amino acid sequence: CASSGSGSNTQYF.

Details on this clone: The sample contains more than one DNA sequence encoding this CDR3. V is TRBV7-9 and J is TRBJ2-7; D is ambiguous. This CDR3 comprises 11 residues. The germline V gene encodes CDR1 SEHNR and CDR2 FQNEAQ (reference sequence). Trimming removed 5 bases at V and 0 bases at J, with 2 bases between. The CDR3 sequence: CASSLSYEQYF. The CDR3 DNA is TGTGCCAGCAGCCTCTCCTACGAGCAGTACTTC.

The gene calls are TRBV27 and TRBJ2-1; no clear D. V lost 5 bases to trimming and J lost 0 bases, with 11 bases between them. The CDR3 has 15 amino acids. Germline values: CDR1 MNHEY, CDR2 SMNVEV (reference sequence). The CDR3 sequence: CASSPRVSSYNEQFF. CDR3 bases: TGTGCCAGCAGTCCCCGCGTGAGCTCCTACAATGAGCAGTTCTTC.

This chain connects TRBV7-2 to TRBJ1-5; 8 nucleotides align to TRBD1. V was pared by 0 bases and J by 5 bases, with 6 bases of the junction left unmatched. Germline V gives CDR1 SGHTA, CDR2 FQGNSA. The CDR3 sequence is 16 residues long. Here the CDR3 DNA reads TGTGCCAGCAGCTTAGCAGGGACAGGAGGGTATCAGCCCCAGCATTTT. As protein: CASSLAGTGGYQPQHF.

V is TRBV29-1 and J is TRBJ2-2; D remains ambiguous. V lost 5 bases and J lost 3, with 7 bases in between. CDR3 length: 12 residues. Germline V gene sequence: CDR1 SQVTM, CDR2 ANQGSEA. Here the CDR3 DNA reads TGCAGCGTTACTTCCCACACCGGGGAGCTGTTTTTT. Residues: CSVTSHTGELFF.

As regards this clone: One end of the junction does not line up with germline, which may come from a read error. The V call is TRBV2, the J call TRBJ1-5, with 7 bases matching TRBD1. The germline gives CDR1 SNHLY, CDR2 FYNNEI. The CDR3 is 15 amino acids. The CDR3 here is CASSQATGYNQPQHF. The CDR3 DNA reads TGTGCCAGCAGTCAAGCGACAGGGTACAATCAGCCCCAGCATTTT.

The chain recombines TRBV4-1 with TRBJ2-4; the match to TRBD1 covers 10 bases. The CDR3 is 17 residues long. V was clipped by 0 bases and J by 2 bases; unmatched bases: 4. Germline CDR1 is MGHRA and CDR2 is YSYEKL. The CDR3 DNA reads as TGCGCCAGCAGCCAAGATAGGGACAGGGGTACCAAAAACATTCAGTACTTC. Residues: CASSQDRDRGTKNIQYF.

The chain carries TRBV29-1 and TRBJ2-3, with D possibly TRBD1 on 5 matching bases. This CDR3 spans 13 amino acids. Trimming removed 6 bases from V and 10 bases from J, with 20 bases in between. From germline, CDR1 is SQVTM and CDR2 ANQGSEA. CDR3 DNA sequence: TGCAGCGTAAGAAGACGATTAGGGGATTCGCAGTATTTT. Protein sequence: CSVRRRLGDSQYF.

As for this clone: The junction departs from the called germline gene at one end, perhaps through a read error. The chain combines TRBV7-7 with TRBJ2-3, with 7 bases lining up with TRBD2. CDR3 length: 15 amino acids. The germline V gene has CDR1 SSHAT and CDR2 FNYEAQ (reference sequence). The CDR3 bases are TGTGCTAGCAGCTTGGGGGGAGGGTTTCCAGATACGCAGTATTTT. This gives the protein CASSLGGGFPDTQYF.

The chain couples TRBV29-1 to TRBJ2-4, with TRBD2 identical over 10 bases. The germline V gene encodes CDR1 SQVTM and CDR2 ANQGSEA. This CDR3 region has 15 residues. With 4 bases clipped from V and 2 bases from J, the junction kept 5 bases outside the gene matches. The CDR3 region has the DNA TGCAGCGTTGCGAGAGCGGGAGGGTCCAAAAACATTCAGTACTTC. This translates into CSVARAGGSKNIQYF.